Following are 27 T cell receptor beta chains from one sample sequenced in a study of identical twins. TCRdb fed the 5' RACE reads into MiXCR, producing one record per CDR3 protein. The repertoire consists of around 680,000 distinct CDR3 sequences, with 8% to 9% occurring once and the leading ten covering around 0.95%. The same data also contributed to another study, on yellow fever vaccine responses in identical twins.

The specimen sequenced was PBMCs. Receptors originate from a woman under 30 in good health.

The table lists this clonotype with a few counts. The DNA of the CDR3 is TGTGCCAGCAGCGTAGCGGGAATTAGCACAGATACGCAGTATTTT. Translating gives CASSVAGISTDTQYF. The chain couples TRBV9 to TRBJ2-3, with D possibly TRBD2 on 5 matching bases. The CDR3 consists of 15 residues. The ends were cut back, 0 bases at V and 0 bases at J, with 8 bases in the middle. Germline lookup yields CDR1 SGDLS and CDR2 YYNGEE.

The V call is TRBV14, the J call TRBJ2-7; maybe TRBD1 (6 bases). CDR1 and CDR2 (germline): SGHDN, FVKESK. Trimming left V 3 bases short and J 4 bases short, with 13 bases between. The CDR3 consists of 14 residues. CDR3 residues: CASSQMDSDYEQYF. CDR3 coding DNA: TGTGCCAGCAGCCAGATGGACAGCGATTACGAGCAGTACTTC.

The gene calls are TRBV28 and TRBJ2-7; D call uncertain. Trimming removed 8 bases from V and 3 bases from J, with 11 bases in between. The CDR3 has 12 amino acids. The germline V gene encodes CDR1 MDHEN and CDR2 SYDVKM. The CDR3, as DNA: TGTGCCAGCGGTCCAGCCCACTACGAGCAGTACTTC. Protein product: CASGPAHYEQYF.

This clonotype was observed at least ten times. The chain combines TRBV10-2 with TRBJ2-1; possible D gene TRBD2, 7 bases. Trimming pared 5 bases from V and 4 bases from J, leaving 15 bases between. The CDR3 consists of 15 residues. Per the germline V gene, CDR1 is WSHSY and CDR2 is SAAADI. CDR3 DNA sequence: TGCGCCAGCAGTCTCGGGGGGCCCCCTTACAATGAGCAGTTCTTC. It encodes CASSLGGPPYNEQFF.

The sample holds a few counts of this clonotype. The V gene is TRBV20-1, the J gene TRBJ2-7; 8 bases fit TRBD1. The ends lost 3 bases at V and 2 bases at J; junction bases unmatched: 6. CDR3 size: 14 residues. Germline CDR1 and CDR2: DFQATT and SNEGSKA (reference sequence). In DNA, the CDR3 is TGCAGTGCTAGTCCTTGGACAGGGACCTACGAGCAGTACTTC. It is translated as CSASPWTGTYEQYF.

Many counts were recorded for this clonotype. The chain is built from TRBV3-1 and TRBJ2-5; 12 bases align to TRBD2. V trimming: 2 bases; J trimming: 7 bases; junction bases outside the gene matches: 2. Germline lookup yields CDR1 LGHDT and CDR2 YNNKEL (reference sequence). The CDR3 contains 14 residues. The CDR3 nucleotides read TGTGCCAGCAGCCAACCGGGACTAGCGGGGACCCAGTACTTC. Translation gives CASSQPGLAGTQYF.

This clonotype was seen many times. This sequence joins TRBV2 and TRBJ2-3, with TRBD2 matching 9 bases. Germline V CDR1 and CDR2: SNHLY, FYNNEI. The CDR3 spans 14 residues. After removal of 10 bases from V and 0 bases from J, the junction contained 5 bases not matched to a gene. CDR3 DNA: TGTGCCACGCGACTAGCGGTGAGCACAGATACGCAGTATTTT. It yields the protein CATRLAVSTDTQYF.

The table lists this clonotype with a few counts. The rearrangement uses TRBV29-1 and TRBJ2-3, with 7 bases identical to TRBD2. J lost 0 bases, V lost 6 bases, and 3 bases had no gene match. The V gene's germline CDR1 is SQVTM and CDR2 ANQGSEA. The CDR3 length is 13 residues. The CDR3 coding sequence is TGCAGCGTCGGCGGGAGTAGCACAGATACGCAGTATTTT. This sequence encodes CSVGGSSTDTQYF.

This chain joins TRBV7-2 and TRBJ2-5; TRBD2 matches at 11 bases. The CDR3 has 16 amino acids. V trimming: 4 bases; J trimming: 4 bases; junction bases outside the gene matches: 8. CDR1 SGHTA and CDR2 FQGNSA come from the germline V gene. CDR3 sequence: CASSSGIAGGRETQYF. As DNA, the CDR3 is TGTGCCAGCAGCTCCGGTATAGCGGGGGGGCGAGAGACCCAGTACTTC.

This clonotype occurred many times. This chain connects TRBV20-1 to TRBJ2-5, with D perhaps matching TRBD1 or TRBD2 (5 bases each). This CDR3 spans 14 amino acids. The V end lost 0 bases, the J end lost 4 bases, and 12 bases lay between the germline ends. CDR1 and CDR2 from the germline V gene are DFQATT and SNEGSKA (reference sequence). CDR3 sequence: CSARDRGVRETQYF. The CDR3 bases are TGCAGTGCTAGAGATCGAGGGGTCCGAGAGACCCAGTACTTC.

This clonotype came up a few times. The gene calls are TRBV12-3 or TRBV12-4 and TRBJ1-2; no clear D gene. Trimming pared 3 bases from V and 2 bases from J, leaving 7 bases between. This CDR3 is built from 13 residues. CDR3 in DNA: TGTGCCAGCAGTTTTTTAGAAAACTATGGCTACACCTTC. Its translation is CASSFLENYGYTF.

The chain uses TRBV5-1 and TRBJ2-5; TRBD1 agrees at 12 bases. The V segment lost 3 bases and the J segment 3 bases; nucleotides outside the gene matches: 3. The CDR3 runs 15 residues. CDR1 is SGHRS and CDR2 is YFSETQ in the germline V gene. This CDR3 is CASSSGQGAEETQYF. In nucleotides, the CDR3 is TGCGCCAGCAGCTCGGGACAGGGGGCGGAAGAGACCCAGTACTTC. Using reference TRBV5-1 and TRBJ2-5 for the parts outside the CDR3, the full variable domain is KAGVTQTPRYLIKTRGQQVTLSCSPISGHRSVSWYQQTPGQGLQFLFEYFSETQRNKGNFPGRFSGRQFSNSRSEMNVSTLELGDSALYLCASSSGQGAEETQYFGPGTRLLVL.

This clonotype has a count of ten or more. The rearrangement uses TRBV20-1 and TRBJ2-3, with D uncertain. CDR1 DFQATT and CDR2 SNEGSKA come from the germline V gene (reference sequence). This CDR3 region has 14 residues. Deletions cut 0 bases from V and 6 bases from J, with 13 bases between. The CDR3 sequence is CSARDIALPDTQYF. In DNA form, the CDR3 reads TGCAGTGCTAGAGATATTGCCCTCCCGGATACGCAGTATTTT.

This clonotype showed up just a few times. The chain has TRBV3-1 and TRBJ1-2, with D uncertain. The CDR3 contains 12 residues. CDR1 and CDR2 from the germline V gene are LGHDT and YNNKEL (reference sequence). V was pared by 1 base and J by 4 bases, with 4 bases between. In DNA, the CDR3 is TGTGCCAGCAGCCAAGTAGGCTATGGCTACACCTTC. It encodes CASSQVGYGYTF.

The genes are TRBV9 and TRBJ2-6; 7 nucleotides align to TRBD2. The CDR3 length is 16 residues. CDR1 SGDLS and CDR2 YYNGEE come from the germline V gene. Trimming took 0 bases from V and 0 from J; bases not matched to a gene: 0. In nucleotides, the CDR3 is TGTGCCAGCAGCGTAGGGGGGGGCTCTGGGGCCAACGTCCTGACTTTC. It specifies CASSVGGGSGANVLTF. Together with reference TRBV9 and TRBJ2-6, the CDR3 gives the full variable domain: DSGVTQTPKHLITATGQRVTLRCSPRSGDLSVYWYQQSLDQGLQFLIQYYNGEERAKGNILERFSAQQFPDLHSELNLSSLELGDSALYFCASSVGGGSGANVLTFGAGSRLTVL.

This clonotype was counted only a few times. V usage is TRBV5-4 and J usage is TRBJ2-7, with D possibly being TRBD1 or TRBD2 (5 bases each). Trimming shortened V by 3 bases and J by 0 bases, and 7 bases separated the two germline ends. The CDR3 is 13 residues long. From germline, CDR1 is SGHNT and CDR2 YYREEE (reference sequence). CDR3 bases: TGTGCCAGCAGCTGGGGGAACTCCTACGAGCAGTACTTC. This encodes CASSWGNSYEQYF. Combining the CDR3 with reference TRBV5-4 and TRBJ2-7 gives the whole variable domain ETGVTQSPTHLIKTRGQQVTLRCSSQSGHNTVSWYQQALGQGPQFIFQYYREEENGRGNFPPRFSGLQFPNYSSELNVNALELDDSALYLCASSWGNSYEQYFGPGTRLTVT.

The chain recombines TRBV9 with TRBJ2-5; 7 positions agree with TRBD1. The CDR3 loop spans 15 amino acids. V shed 4 bases and J 5 bases; nucleotides not matched to a gene: 11. The germline gives CDR1 SGDLS, CDR2 YYNGEE. The CDR3 bases are TGTGCCAGCAGCTATCGGACAGGAGTGGGTGAGACCCAGTACTTC. Its protein product is CASSYRTGVGETQYF.

This clonotype has only a few counts. The gene calls are TRBV4-2 and TRBJ2-1, with 9 bases fitting TRBD2. J was trimmed by 4 bases and V by 0 bases; bases with no gene match: 7. Germline V gene data show CDR1 as LGHNA and CDR2 as YNFKEQ. This CDR3 contains 17 residues. The CDR3 sequence is CASSQDRAGGFYNEQFF. Written as DNA, the CDR3 is TGTGCCAGCAGCCAAGATAGGGCGGGAGGGTTTTACAATGAGCAGTTCTTC.

This clonotype has a handful of counts. The rearrangement uses TRBV6-5 and TRBJ2-2; D might be TRBD1 or TRBD2, each matching 6 bases. The CDR3 covers 15 residues. V gave up 2 bases and J gave up 6 bases, with 13 bases separating them. Germline V gene data show CDR1 as MNHEY and CDR2 as SVGAGI. CDR3 amino acids: CASSYSWGAAGELFF. CDR3 sequence (DNA): TGTGCCAGCAGTTACAGTTGGGGGGCTGCCGGGGAGCTGTTTTTT.

This clonotype was found many times. This sequence joins TRBV29-1 and TRBJ2-1, with 8 bases identical to TRBD2. Losses at the gene ends were 4 bases for V and 8 bases for J; bases not matched to a gene: 16. The CDR3 covers 16 residues. Germline V gene data show CDR1 as SQVTM and CDR2 as ANQGSEA. CDR3 nucleotides: TGCAGCGTTGCGGGTGAGTGGGAGACTAGCGTTGATGAGCAGTTCTTC. Translation gives CSVAGEWETSVDEQFF.

A few counts support this clonotype. The chain employs TRBV29-1 and TRBJ2-2, with TRBD1 matching over 9 bases. The CDR3 runs 16 residues. Germline-derived CDR1 and CDR2 are SQVTM and ANQGSEA. V shed 6 bases and J 5 bases; nucleotides not matched to a gene: 13. The CDR3 reads CSVAVTGTGITGELFF. CDR3 coding DNA: TGCAGCGTCGCAGTAACCGGGACAGGGATTACCGGGGAGCTGTTTTTT.

This clonotype was observed a few times. This chain links TRBV29-1 with TRBJ2-7; perhaps TRBD1 as D (5 bases). The germline gives CDR1 SQVTM, CDR2 ANQGSEA. The CDR3 spans 12 residues. V was shortened by 7 bases and J by 3 bases, with 13 bases between the two germline ends. CDR3: CSGLGDSYEQYF. The DNA of the CDR3 is TGCAGCGGTCTTGGCGACAGCTACGAGCAGTACTTC.

This clonotype occurred many times. CDR3 protein: CASSQRTSGGLSYNEQFF. The CDR3 DNA is TGCGCCAGCAGCCAAAGGACTAGCGGGGGACTCTCCTACAATGAGCAGTTCTTC. The V call is TRBV5-1, the J call TRBJ2-1, with TRBD2 matching over 13 bases. The CDR3 consists of 18 residues. The V gene's germline CDR1 is SGHRS and CDR2 YFSETQ. V lost 4 bases, J lost 0 bases, and 7 bases stayed unmatched.

This rearrangement joins TRBV7-8 to TRBJ2-1; TRBD2 matches 11 bases. J gave up 4 bases and V 5 bases, and 4 bases lay outside the gene matches. The CDR3 loop spans 15 amino acids. Per the germline V gene, CDR1 is SGHVS and CDR2 is FQNEAQ. CDR3 region: CASSVLAGEYNEQFF. The CDR3, as DNA: TGTGCCAGCAGCGTACTAGCGGGGGAATACAATGAGCAGTTCTTC.

This clonotype was counted once. The chain carries TRBV9 and TRBJ2-1; D is uncertain. Trimming left V 0 bases short and J 10 bases short, with 20 bases between. Germline lookup yields CDR1 SGDLS and CDR2 YYNGEE. The CDR3 runs to 16 residues. CDR3 protein: CASSVGPDPSKGEQFF. Written as DNA, the CDR3 is TGTGCCAGCAGCGTAGGACCGGACCCGTCAAAAGGGGAGCAGTTCTTC.

This clonotype came up a few times. The chain recombines TRBV7-9 with TRBJ2-7; D remains ambiguous. CDR1 and CDR2 (germline): SEHNR, FQNEAQ (reference sequence). This CDR3 contains 14 residues. Trimming pared 2 bases from V and 3 bases from J, leaving 11 bases between. The CDR3 here is CASSLLEKDYEQYF. CDR3 bases: TGTGCCAGCAGCTTATTGGAGAAAGACTACGAGCAGTACTTC.

CDR3 bases: TGTGCCAGCAGCTTGGGGTCCAGACACTACGAGCAGTACTTC. Amino acids: CASSLGSRHYEQYF. The gene calls are TRBV5-6 and TRBJ2-7; no firm D call. Deletions cut 0 bases from V and 3 bases from J, with 10 bases between. The length of the CDR3 is 14 residues. The germline V gene has CDR1 SGHDT and CDR2 YYEEEE. Drawing the rest from reference TRBV5-6 and TRBJ2-7, the complete variable domain is DAGVTQSPTHLIKTRGQQVTLRCSPKSGHDTVSWYQQALGQGPQFIFQYYEEEERQRGNFPDRFSGHQFPNYSSELNVNALLLGDSALYLCASSLGSRHYEQYFGPGTRLTVT.